The present entry profiles one T cell receptor (beta chain) with its context. The antigen remains undetermined. The source of the sample is a study of T cells in pancreatic ductal adenocarcinoma. CDR3 length equals 17 residues. Per the germline V gene, CDR1 is KGHSH and CDR2 is LQKENI. V dropped 2 bases and J dropped 1; count of bases not matched to a gene: 7. Whole-study findings and limits: Tumor-versus-blood clonality comparisons may be biased toward lower tumor diversity. The resected pancreatic cancer cohort was biased toward the minority with early-stage disease.

Assay used: immunoSEQ multiplex PCR; TCRdb lists only in-frame clones, some missing. Here the sample spans about 29,000 clones, about 92% being singletons. Surgery without prior neoadjuvant therapy was the treatment of the selected pancreatic ductal adenocarcinoma patients. The sequencing sample was made of PBMCs. The chain carries TRBV18 and TRBJ2-7; 11 bases map to TRBD2. This TCR was sampled from a human donor with pancreatic ductal adenocarcinoma. The DNA of the CDR3 is TGTGCCAGCTCACCAGTACATGTAGCGGGAGGGTCCTACGAGCAGTACTTC. It encodes CASSPVHVAGGSYEQYF.